One and the same sample provided the 14 T cell receptor beta chains below, sequenced in a study of brain T cells in children with intractable seizures. TCRdb's copy holds only in-frame clones and misses some; the assay was immunoSEQ multiplex PCR. The table has 70,000 to 85,000 clones, around 90% seen once. The sample here was peripheral blood, taken at surgery. The source of these receptors is a girl aged 2 to 9 with Rasmussen encephalitis and intractable seizures.

The V gene is TRBV18, the J gene TRBJ2-6; D perhaps matches TRBD2 (6 bases). V was trimmed by 6 bases and J by 1 base, leaving 16 bases between them. The CDR3 has 17 residues. Germline CDR1 KGHSH, CDR2 LQKENI. CDR3 coding DNA: TGTGCCAGCTCGCTATATGGGGGGACTTCTGGGGCCAACGTCCTGACTTTC. This translates into CASSLYGGTSGANVLTF. The full variable domain, completed using reference TRBV18 and TRBJ2-6, is NAGVMQNPRHLVRRRGQEARLRCSPMKGHSHVYWYRQLPEEGLKFMVYLQKENIIDESGMPKERFSAEFPKEGPSILRIQQVVRGDSAAYFCASSLYGGTSGANVLTFGAGSRLTVL.

The rearrangement links TRBV5-1 to TRBJ1-5, with D hard to call. The germline gives CDR1 SGHRS, CDR2 YFSETQ. CDR3 size: 12 residues. V lost 7 bases to trimming and J lost 5 bases, with 10 bases between them. The DNA of the CDR3 is TGCGCCAGCCCTTGTGTCCATCAGCCCCAGCATTTT. This sequence encodes CASPCVHQPQHF.

The rearrangement uses TRBV5-6 and TRBJ2-2, with a tentative D call TRBD2 (6 bases). V was clipped by 1 base and J by 3 bases, with 13 bases between them. The CDR3 has 16 residues. Germline CDR1 and CDR2: SGHDT and YYEEEE. CDR3 loop: CASSLIREIDTGELFF. The CDR3 DNA reads TGTGCCAGCAGCTTGATACGGGAGATCGACACCGGGGAGCTGTTTTTT.

This clone has ten or more counts. The chain is built from TRBV6-2 or TRBV6-3 and TRBJ1-5; a weak D match, TRBD1 (5 bases). Per the germline V gene, CDR1 is MNHEY and CDR2 is SVGEGT. The CDR3 runs 14 residues. Trimming pared 0 bases from V and 6 bases from J, leaving 9 bases between. CDR3 DNA sequence: TGTGCCAGCAGTTACTCGACAGAAGCTCAGCCCCAGCATTTT. This gives the protein CASSYSTEAQPQHF.

Remarks on this clone: Sequence at one end of the junction differs from germline and may be a read error. The chain employs TRBV2 and TRBJ1-3, with D uncertain. Germline CDR1 reads SNHLY; CDR2 reads FYNNEI. The CDR3 runs 15 residues. CDR3 bases: TGTGCCAGCAGGGAAGCCCGGGTGGCTGGAAACACCATATATTTT. Protein product: CASREARVAGNTIYF.

V usage is TRBV6-5 and J usage is TRBJ1-1; 9 nucleotides agree with TRBD1. V trimming: 2 bases; J trimming: 8 bases; junction bases outside the gene matches: 0. Germline loops: CDR1 MNHEY, CDR2 SVGAGI. The CDR3 loop spans 12 amino acids. DNA for the CDR3: TGTGCCAGCAGTTACGGGACAGGGGAAGCTTTCTTT. It yields the protein CASSYGTGEAFF.

The gene calls are TRBV2 and TRBJ1-6; D not certain. This CDR3 is 15 amino acids long. Germline V CDR1 and CDR2: SNHLY, FYNNEI. Trimming left V 6 bases short and J 0 bases short, with 9 bases between. The CDR3: CASSSRGSYNSPLHF. The CDR3 DNA reads as TGTGCCAGCAGCTCCAGAGGCTCCTATAATTCACCCCTCCACTTT.

V gene TRBV6-5 combines with J gene TRBJ2-1, with 14 nucleotides matching TRBD2. CDR1 is MNHEY and CDR2 is SVGAGI in the germline V gene. The trim removed 10 bases at V and 15 bases at J, leaving 11 bases unmatched. The CDR3 runs to 13 residues. CDR3 amino acids: CAIHGTSGGYSFF. The CDR3 DNA reads TGTGCCATCCACGGGACTAGCGGGGGATATTCGTTCTTC.

V usage is TRBV9 and J usage is TRBJ2-3; no definite D call. The CDR3 loop spans 15 amino acids. Germline lookup yields CDR1 SGDLS and CDR2 YYNGEE. Trimming stripped 3 bases from V and 4 bases from J, with 15 bases between. The CDR3 region has the DNA TGTGCCAGCAGCGCATATGGCGGCGGCTCAGATACGCAGTATTTT. Its protein product is CASSAYGGGSDTQYF.

The rearrangement uses TRBV12-3 or TRBV12-4 and TRBJ1-4, with D hard to call. Trimming shortened V by 5 bases and J by 7 bases, and 8 bases separated the two germline ends. This CDR3 region has 12 residues. DNA for the CDR3: TGTGCCAGCAGTAGGGTCTCTGAAAAACTGTTTTTT. Amino acid sequence: CASSRVSEKLFF.

The chain recombines TRBV7-9 with TRBJ1-6; D unresolved. The CDR3 has 15 amino acids. Germline CDR1 is SEHNR and CDR2 is FQNEAQ (reference sequence). V was shortened by 5 bases and J by 10 bases, with 18 bases between the two germline ends. CDR3 DNA sequence: TGTGCCAGCAGCCACAATAAGGAGAGGGTATCACCCCTCCACTTT. Translating it yields CASSHNKERVSPLHF.

The chain combines TRBV5-4 with TRBJ1-6; a possible D gene is TRBD1 (5 bases). This CDR3 is built from 15 residues. Trimming removed 1 base from V and 7 bases from J, with 12 bases in between. Germline values: CDR1 SGHNT, CDR2 YYREEE (reference sequence). CDR3 protein: CASSLTRGQNSPLHF. DNA of the CDR3: TGTGCCAGCAGCTTGACCCGGGGCCAGAATTCACCCCTCCACTTT. Full variable domain (missing parts from reference TRBV5-4 and TRBJ1-6): ETGVTQSPTHLIKTRGQQVTLRCSSQSGHNTVSWYQQALGQGPQFIFQYYREEENGRGNFPPRFSGLQFPNYSSELNVNALELDDSALYLCASSLTRGQNSPLHFGNGTRLTVT.

This clone was found once. The rearrangement links TRBV3-1 (or the pseudogene TRBV3-2) to TRBJ2-5; D gene ambiguous. Germline lookup yields CDR1 LGHDT and CDR2 YNNKEL (reference sequence). Trimming took 2 bases from V and 4 from J, leaving 11 bases between them. This CDR3 is built from 14 residues. CDR3 sequence reads: CASSQRVRGETQYF. The CDR3 DNA sequence: TGTGCCAGCAGCCAAAGGGTCCGCGGAGAGACCCAGTACTTC.

The chain carries TRBV7-9 and TRBJ2-7; weak D call: TRBD2 (7 bases). Trimming stripped 4 bases from V and 2 bases from J, with 9 bases between. CDR1 is SEHNR, CDR2 FQNEAQ, per germline (reference sequence). The CDR3 is 13 residues long. CDR3 DNA: TGTGCCAGCAGCTGGGGGGGCACCTACGAGCAGTACTTC. Its protein is CASSWGGTYEQYF. Full variable domain (outside the CDR3, taken from reference TRBV7-9 and TRBJ2-7): DTGVSQNPRHKITKRGQNVTFRCDPISEHNRLYWYRQTLGQGPEFLTYFQNEAQLEKSRLLSDRFSAERPKGSFSTLEIQRTEQGDSAMYLCASSWGGTYEQYFGPGTRLTVT.